Presented here are 9 T cell receptor beta chains from one specimen sequenced in a study of beta chain features in type 1 diabetes. Of the isolated RNA, all was reverse transcribed, and so the sequenced material was expressed TCRB transcripts. Sequenced by immunoSEQ multiplex PCR; TCRdb stores in-frame clones only, minus some. The sample lists around 320,000 clones, about 15% occurring once. Sequencing input: central memory CD4+ T cells from blood. Source of these receptors: a man aged 25-45 years in good health.

This clone was detected only a few times. This rearrangement joins TRBV19 to TRBJ2-1; 7 positions agree with TRBD1. The CDR3 loop spans 15 amino acids. Unmatched junction bases numbered 11, after V lost 6 bases and J lost 6 bases. CDR1 is LNHDA and CDR2 is SQIVND in the germline V gene (reference sequence). The CDR3, as DNA: TGTGCCAGTAGACCCACGGGACAGACCACCAATGAGCAGTTCTTC. Translating gives CASRPTGQTTNEQFF.

This clone was picked up many times. The V and J genes are TRBV6-5 and TRBJ1-6; 7 bases are a match to TRBD1. This CDR3 is 15 amino acids long. CDR1 and CDR2 (germline): MNHEY, SVGAGI. With V trimmed by 7 bases and J by 1 base, 4 bases remained unmatched. CDR3 sequence: CASTHRGSYNSPLHF. CDR3 nucleotide sequence: TGTGCCAGCACCCACAGGGGTTCCTATAATTCACCCCTCCACTTT.

The V call is TRBV5-1, the J call TRBJ1-1; TRBD1 aligns across 7 bases. CDR1 and CDR2 (germline): SGHRS, YFSETQ. With V trimmed by 5 bases and J by 6 bases, 10 bases remained unmatched. The CDR3 is made up of 14 amino acids. The CDR3 sequence is CASRRDSSTAEAFF. The CDR3 nucleotides are TGCGCCAGCAGACGGGACAGCAGTACCGCTGAAGCTTTCTTT. Full variable domain (outside the CDR3, taken from reference TRBV5-1 and TRBJ1-1): KAGVTQTPRYLIKTRGQQVTLSCSPISGHRSVSWYQQTPGQGLQFLFEYFSETQRNKGNFPGRFSGRQFSNSRSEMNVSTLELGDSALYLCASRRDSSTAEAFFGQGTRLTVV.

Only a few counts were recorded for this clone. The chain links TRBV29-1 to TRBJ2-1, with 8 bases fitting TRBD1. This CDR3 has 14 residues. Per the germline V gene, CDR1 is SQVTM and CDR2 is ANQGSEA. V lost 5 bases, J lost 4 bases, and 7 bases stayed unmatched. The CDR3 region is CSVQTGVSYNEQFF. Written as DNA, the CDR3 is TGCAGCGTTCAGACAGGGGTTTCGTACAATGAGCAGTTCTTC.

This clone was observed many times. The V gene is TRBV28, the J gene TRBJ2-7; perhaps TRBD1 as D (6 bases). This CDR3 is 14 amino acids long. V dropped 6 bases and J dropped 3 bases, with 15 bases sitting between them. Germline-derived CDR1 and CDR2 are MDHEN and SYDVKM. CDR3 amino acids: CASSRPQGVYEQYV. The DNA of the CDR3 is TGTGCCAGCAGCAGACCACAGGGAGTCTACGAGCAGTACGTC.

This clone has a handful of counts. A read error likely explains this, since a far larger clone differs by one base. Within the sample, other DNA sequences also encode this same CDR3. V gene TRBV11-2 combines with J gene TRBJ1-3, with D unclear. Germline V lookup: CDR1 SGHAT, CDR2 FQNNGV. Trimming took off 5 bases at V and 4 bases at J, with 9 bases between the two ends. The CDR3 is made up of 13 amino acids. The CDR3 region is CASSHSEGNTIYF. CDR3 nucleotide sequence: TGTGCCAGCAGCCACTCGGAAGGAAACACCATATATTTT.

This chain uses TRBV5-1 with TRBJ2-3; 9 nucleotides align to TRBD1. Germline V gene sequence: CDR1 SGHRS, CDR2 YFSETQ. V lost 5 bases, J lost 6 bases, and 10 bases stayed unmatched. This CDR3 is 15 amino acids long. In nucleotides, the CDR3 is TGCGCCAGCAGGTCTACAGGGGGCGCGATGGATACGCAGTATTTT. Encoded protein: CASRSTGGAMDTQYF.

The chain is built from TRBV6-1 and TRBJ2-1, with 10 bases identical to TRBD2. The CDR3 spans 15 residues. Germline V gene sequence: CDR1 MNHNS, CDR2 SASEGT. J gave up 13 bases and V 7 bases, and 16 bases lay outside the gene matches. CDR3 DNA sequence: TGTGCCAGCACCCCAGGGCATAATAGCGGGAGGTCTCAGTTCTTC. As protein: CASTPGHNSGRSQFF.

The rearrangement uses TRBV6-1 and TRBJ1-5; 7 positions match TRBD1. There are 16 residues in the CDR3. Per germline, CDR1 MNHNS and CDR2 SASEGT. V lost 0 bases to trimming and J lost 7 bases; unmatched junction nucleotides: 9. The CDR3 spells CASSEATGAMGQPQHF. The CDR3 nucleotides are TGTGCCAGCAGTGAAGCAACAGGGGCGATGGGGCAGCCCCAGCATTTT.